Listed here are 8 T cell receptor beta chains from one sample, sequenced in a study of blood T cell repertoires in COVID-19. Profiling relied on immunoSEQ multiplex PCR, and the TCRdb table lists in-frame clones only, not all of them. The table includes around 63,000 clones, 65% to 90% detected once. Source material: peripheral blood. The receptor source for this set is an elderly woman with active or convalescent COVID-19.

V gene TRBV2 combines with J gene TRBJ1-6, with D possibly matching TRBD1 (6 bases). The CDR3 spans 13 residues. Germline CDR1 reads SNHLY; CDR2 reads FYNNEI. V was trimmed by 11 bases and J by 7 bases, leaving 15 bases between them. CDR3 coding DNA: TGTGCCTGCCACAGGGTAGAGAATTCACCCCTCCACTTT. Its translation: CACHRVENSPLHF.

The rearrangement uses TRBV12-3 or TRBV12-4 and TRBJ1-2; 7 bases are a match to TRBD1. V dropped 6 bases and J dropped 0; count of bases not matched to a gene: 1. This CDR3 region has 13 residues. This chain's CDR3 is CASRQGPNYGYTF. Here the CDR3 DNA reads TGTGCCAGCAGACAGGGGCCTAACTATGGCTACACCTTC.

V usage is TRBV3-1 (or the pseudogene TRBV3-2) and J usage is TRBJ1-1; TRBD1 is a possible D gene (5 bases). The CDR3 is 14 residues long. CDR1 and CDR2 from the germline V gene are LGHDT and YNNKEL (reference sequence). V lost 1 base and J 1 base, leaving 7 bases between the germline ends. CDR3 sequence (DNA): TGTGCCAGCAGCCAAGTAGGGGCGAACACTGAAGCTTTCTTT. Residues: CASSQVGANTEAFF.

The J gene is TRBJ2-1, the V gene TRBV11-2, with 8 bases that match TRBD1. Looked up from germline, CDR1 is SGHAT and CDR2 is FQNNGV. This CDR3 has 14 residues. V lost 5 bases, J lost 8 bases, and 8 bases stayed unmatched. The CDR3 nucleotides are TGTGCCAGCAGCCCCGGACAGGGCTGGGATGAGCAGTTCTTC. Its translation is CASSPGQGWDEQFF.

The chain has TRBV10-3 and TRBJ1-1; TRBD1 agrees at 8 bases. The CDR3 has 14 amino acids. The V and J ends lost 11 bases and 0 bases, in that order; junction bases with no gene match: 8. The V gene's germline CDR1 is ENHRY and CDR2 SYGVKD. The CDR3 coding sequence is TGTGCCGCCAGACAGGGGCCCATGAACACTGAAGCTTTCTTT. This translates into CAARQGPMNTEAFF.

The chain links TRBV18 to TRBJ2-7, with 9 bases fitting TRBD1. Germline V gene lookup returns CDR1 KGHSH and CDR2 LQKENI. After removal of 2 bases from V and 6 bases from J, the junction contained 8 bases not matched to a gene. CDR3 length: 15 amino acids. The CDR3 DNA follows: TGTGCCAGCTCACCAACCGGGACAGGGAATCTCGAGCAGTACTTC. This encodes CASSPTGTGNLEQYF.

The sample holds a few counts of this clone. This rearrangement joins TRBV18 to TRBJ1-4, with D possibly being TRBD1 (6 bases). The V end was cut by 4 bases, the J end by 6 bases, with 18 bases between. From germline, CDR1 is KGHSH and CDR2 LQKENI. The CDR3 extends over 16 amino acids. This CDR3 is CASSLNQGTTDEKLFF. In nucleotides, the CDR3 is TGTGCCAGCTCACTAAATCAGGGGACCACCGATGAAAAACTGTTTTTT.

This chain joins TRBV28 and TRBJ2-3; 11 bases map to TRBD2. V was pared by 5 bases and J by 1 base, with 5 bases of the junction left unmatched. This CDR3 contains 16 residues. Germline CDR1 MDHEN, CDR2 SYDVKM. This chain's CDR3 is CASSVLAGARTDTQYF. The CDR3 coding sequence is TGTGCCAGCAGTGTACTAGCGGGGGCCCGCACAGATACGCAGTATTTT.